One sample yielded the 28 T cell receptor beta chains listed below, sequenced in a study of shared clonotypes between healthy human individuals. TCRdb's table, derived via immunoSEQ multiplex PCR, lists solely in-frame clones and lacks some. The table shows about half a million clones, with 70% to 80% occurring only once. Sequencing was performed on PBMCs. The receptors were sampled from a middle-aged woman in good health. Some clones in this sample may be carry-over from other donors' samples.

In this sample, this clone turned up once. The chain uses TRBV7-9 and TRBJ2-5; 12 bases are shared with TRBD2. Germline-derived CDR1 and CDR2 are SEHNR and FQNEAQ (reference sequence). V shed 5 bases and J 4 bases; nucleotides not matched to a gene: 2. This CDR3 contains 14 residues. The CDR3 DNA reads TGTGCCAGCAGCCCTAGCGGGGGGGGAGAGACCCAGTACTTC. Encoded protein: CASSPSGGGETQYF.

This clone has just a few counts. CDR3 DNA sequence: TGCAGCGTAGCGGGACAGGGAAGTGAAAAACTGTTTTTT. It translates to CSVAGQGSEKLFF. V is TRBV29-1 and J is TRBJ1-4; 9 nucleotides line up with TRBD1. The CDR3 loop spans 13 amino acids. Looked up from germline, CDR1 is SQVTM and CDR2 is ANQGSEA. With 6 bases clipped from V and 7 bases from J, the junction kept 6 bases outside the gene matches.

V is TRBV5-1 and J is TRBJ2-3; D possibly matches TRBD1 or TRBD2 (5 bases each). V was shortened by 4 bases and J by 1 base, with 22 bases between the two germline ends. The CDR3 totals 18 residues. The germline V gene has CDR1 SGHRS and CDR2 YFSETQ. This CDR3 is CASSVSVLTQTGTDTQYF. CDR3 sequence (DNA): TGCGCCAGCAGCGTTAGCGTCCTAACCCAGACAGGCACAGATACGCAGTATTTT. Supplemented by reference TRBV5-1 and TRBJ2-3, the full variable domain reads KAGVTQTPRYLIKTRGQQVTLSCSPISGHRSVSWYQQTPGQGLQFLFEYFSETQRNKGNFPGRFSGRQFSNSRSEMNVSTLELGDSALYLCASSVSVLTQTGTDTQYFGPGTRLTVL.

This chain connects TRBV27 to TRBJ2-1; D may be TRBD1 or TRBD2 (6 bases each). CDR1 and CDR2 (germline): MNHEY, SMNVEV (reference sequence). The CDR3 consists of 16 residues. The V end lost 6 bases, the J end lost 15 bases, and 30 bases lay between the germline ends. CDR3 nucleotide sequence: TGTGCCAGCAGACCTAGGGGGGTACAGCTCCTAAGGGGCCGGTTCTTC. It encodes CASRPRGVQLLRGRFF.

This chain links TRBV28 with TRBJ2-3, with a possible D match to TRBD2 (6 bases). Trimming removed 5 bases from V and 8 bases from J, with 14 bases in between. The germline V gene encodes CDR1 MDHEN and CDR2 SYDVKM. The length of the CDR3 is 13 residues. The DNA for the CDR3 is TGTGCCAGCAGTCCCCCGCTGGGGGGTACGCAGTATTTT. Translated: CASSPPLGGTQYF.

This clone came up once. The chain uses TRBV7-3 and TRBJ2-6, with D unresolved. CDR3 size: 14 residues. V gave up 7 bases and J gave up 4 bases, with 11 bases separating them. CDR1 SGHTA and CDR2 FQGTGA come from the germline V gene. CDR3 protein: CASTNAGGANVLTF. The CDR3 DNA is TGTGCCAGCACCAATGCCGGCGGGGCCAACGTCCTGACTTTC.

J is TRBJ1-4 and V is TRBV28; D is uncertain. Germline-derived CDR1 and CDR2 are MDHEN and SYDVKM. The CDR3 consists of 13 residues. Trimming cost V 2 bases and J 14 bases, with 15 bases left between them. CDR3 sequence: CASSLEFQEYLFF. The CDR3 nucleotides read TGTGCCAGCAGTTTAGAATTCCAGGAGTACCTGTTTTTT.

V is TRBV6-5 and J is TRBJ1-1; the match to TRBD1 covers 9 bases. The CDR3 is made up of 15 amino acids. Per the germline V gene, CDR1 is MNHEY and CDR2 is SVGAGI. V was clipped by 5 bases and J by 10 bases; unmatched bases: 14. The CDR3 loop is CASSAPGQGIVRAFF. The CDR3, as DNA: TGTGCCAGCAGTGCACCGGGACAGGGTATCGTGCGAGCTTTCTTT.

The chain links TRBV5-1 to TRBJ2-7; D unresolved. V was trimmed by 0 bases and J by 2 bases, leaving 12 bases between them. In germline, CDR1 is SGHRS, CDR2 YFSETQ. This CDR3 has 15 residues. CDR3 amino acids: CASSLGTLVAYEQYF. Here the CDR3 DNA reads TGCGCCAGCAGCTTGGGGACCCTCGTCGCCTACGAGCAGTACTTC.

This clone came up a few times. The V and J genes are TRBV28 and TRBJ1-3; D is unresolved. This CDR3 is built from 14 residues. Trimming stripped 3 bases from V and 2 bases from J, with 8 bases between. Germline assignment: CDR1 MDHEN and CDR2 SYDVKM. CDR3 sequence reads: CASSLWRAGNTIYF. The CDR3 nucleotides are TGTGCCAGCAGTTTGTGGAGGGCTGGAAACACCATATATTTT.

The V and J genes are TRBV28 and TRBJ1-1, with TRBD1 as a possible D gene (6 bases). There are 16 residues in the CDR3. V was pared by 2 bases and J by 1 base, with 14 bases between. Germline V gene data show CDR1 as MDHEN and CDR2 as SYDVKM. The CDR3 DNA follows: TGTGCCAGCAGTTTAACTCAGACAGGACAGAACACTGAAGCTTTCTTT. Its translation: CASSLTQTGQNTEAFF.

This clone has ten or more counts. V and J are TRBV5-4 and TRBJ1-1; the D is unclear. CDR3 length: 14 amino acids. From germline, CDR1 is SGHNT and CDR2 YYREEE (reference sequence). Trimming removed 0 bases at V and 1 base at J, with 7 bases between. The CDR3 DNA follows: TGTGCCAGCAGCTTGGGGGATAGGAACACTGAAGCTTTCTTT. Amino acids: CASSLGDRNTEAFF. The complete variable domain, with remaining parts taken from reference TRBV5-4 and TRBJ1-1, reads ETGVTQSPTHLIKTRGQQVTLRCSSQSGHNTVSWYQQALGQGPQFIFQYYREEENGRGNFPPRFSGLQFPNYSSELNVNALELDDSALYLCASSLGDRNTEAFFGQGTRLTVV.

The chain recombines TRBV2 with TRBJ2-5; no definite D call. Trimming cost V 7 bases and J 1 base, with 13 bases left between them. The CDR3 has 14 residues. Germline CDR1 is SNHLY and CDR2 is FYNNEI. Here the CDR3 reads CASTLDGAQETQYF. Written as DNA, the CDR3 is TGTGCCAGCACCCTGGACGGTGCCCAAGAGACCCAGTACTTC.

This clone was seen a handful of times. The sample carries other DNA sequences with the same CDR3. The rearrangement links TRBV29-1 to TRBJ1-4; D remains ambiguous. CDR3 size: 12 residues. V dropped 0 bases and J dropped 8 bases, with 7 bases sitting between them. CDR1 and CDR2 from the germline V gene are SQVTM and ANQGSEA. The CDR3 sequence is CSVEDLGEKLFF. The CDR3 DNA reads TGCAGCGTTGAAGATCTTGGCGAAAAACTGTTTTTT.

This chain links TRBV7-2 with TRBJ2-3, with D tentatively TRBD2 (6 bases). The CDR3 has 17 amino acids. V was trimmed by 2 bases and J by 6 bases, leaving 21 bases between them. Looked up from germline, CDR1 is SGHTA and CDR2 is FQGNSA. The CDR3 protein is CASSLNAAGNPWDTQYF. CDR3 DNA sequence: TGTGCCAGCAGCTTAAATGCGGCGGGGAACCCCTGGGATACGCAGTATTTT.

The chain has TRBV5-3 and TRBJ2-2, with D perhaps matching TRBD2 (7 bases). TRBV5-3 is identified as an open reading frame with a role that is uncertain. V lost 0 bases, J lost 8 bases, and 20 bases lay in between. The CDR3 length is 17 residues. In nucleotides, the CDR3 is TGTGCCAGAAGCTTGGATCGGGTGGCGGGGGCCGATGGGGAGCTGTTTTTT. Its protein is CARSLDRVAGADGELFF.

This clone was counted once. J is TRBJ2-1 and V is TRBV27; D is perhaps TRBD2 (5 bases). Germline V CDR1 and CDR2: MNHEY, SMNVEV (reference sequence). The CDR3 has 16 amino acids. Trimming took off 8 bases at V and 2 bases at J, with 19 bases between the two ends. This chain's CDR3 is CASQRRLGLTYNEQFF. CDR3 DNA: TGTGCCAGCCAAAGGAGGCTCGGGTTGACCTACAATGAGCAGTTCTTC.

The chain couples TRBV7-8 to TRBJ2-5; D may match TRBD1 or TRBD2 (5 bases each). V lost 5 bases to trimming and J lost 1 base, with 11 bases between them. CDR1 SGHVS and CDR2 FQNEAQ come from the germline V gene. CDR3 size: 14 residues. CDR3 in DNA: TGTGCCAGCAGCCCCGGGGCTACCCAAGAGACCCAGTACTTC. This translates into CASSPGATQETQYF.

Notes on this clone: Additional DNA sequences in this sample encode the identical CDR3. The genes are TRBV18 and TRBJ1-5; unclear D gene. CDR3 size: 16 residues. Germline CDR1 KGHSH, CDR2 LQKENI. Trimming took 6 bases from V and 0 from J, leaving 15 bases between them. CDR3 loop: CASSPGDSHSNQPQHF. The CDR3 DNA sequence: TGTGCCAGCTCCCCCGGGGATAGCCATAGCAATCAGCCCCAGCATTTT. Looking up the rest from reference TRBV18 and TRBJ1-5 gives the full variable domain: NAGVMQNPRHLVRRRGQEARLRCSPMKGHSHVYWYRQLPEEGLKFMVYLQKENIIDESGMPKERFSAEFPKEGPSILRIQQVVRGDSAAYFCASSPGDSHSNQPQHFGDGTRLSIL.

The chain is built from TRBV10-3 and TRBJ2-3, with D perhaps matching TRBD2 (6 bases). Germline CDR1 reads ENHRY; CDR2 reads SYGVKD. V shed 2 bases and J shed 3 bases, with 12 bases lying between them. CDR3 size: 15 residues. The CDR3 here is CAISERRGETDTQYF. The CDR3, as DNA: TGTGCCATCAGTGAGAGGCGGGGAGAAACAGATACGCAGTATTTT.

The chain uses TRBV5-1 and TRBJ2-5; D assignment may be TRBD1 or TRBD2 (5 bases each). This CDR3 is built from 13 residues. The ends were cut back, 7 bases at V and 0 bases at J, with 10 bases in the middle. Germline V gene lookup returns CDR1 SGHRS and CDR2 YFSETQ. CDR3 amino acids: CASQGPNQETQYF. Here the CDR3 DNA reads TGCGCCAGCCAGGGACCTAACCAAGAGACCCAGTACTTC.

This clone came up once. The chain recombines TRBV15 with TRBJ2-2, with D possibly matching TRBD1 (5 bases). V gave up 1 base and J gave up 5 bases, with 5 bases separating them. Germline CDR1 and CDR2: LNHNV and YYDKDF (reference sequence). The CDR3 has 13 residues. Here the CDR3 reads CATSRGTTGELFF. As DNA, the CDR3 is TGTGCCACCAGCAGAGGGACAACCGGGGAGCTGTTTTTT.

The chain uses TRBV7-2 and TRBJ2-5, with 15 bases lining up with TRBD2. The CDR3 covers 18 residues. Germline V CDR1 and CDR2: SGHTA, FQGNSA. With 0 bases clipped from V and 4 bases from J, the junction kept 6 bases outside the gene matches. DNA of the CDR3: TGTGCCAGCAGCTTAGCCCCCCCGGGACTAGCGGGAGGAGAGACCCAGTACTTC. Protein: CASSLAPPGLAGGETQYF.

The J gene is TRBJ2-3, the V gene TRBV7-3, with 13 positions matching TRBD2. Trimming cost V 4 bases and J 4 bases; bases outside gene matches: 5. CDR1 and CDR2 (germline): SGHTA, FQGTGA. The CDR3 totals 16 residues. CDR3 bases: TGTGCCAGCAGCTCAGGACTAGCGGGAGTTTCAGATACGCAGTATTTT. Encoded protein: CASSSGLAGVSDTQYF.

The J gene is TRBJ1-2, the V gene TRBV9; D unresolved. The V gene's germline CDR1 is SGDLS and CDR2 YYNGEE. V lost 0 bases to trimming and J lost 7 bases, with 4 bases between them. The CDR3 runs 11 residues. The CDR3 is CASSVGGGYTF. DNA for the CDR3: TGTGCCAGCAGCGTAGGGGGTGGCTACACCTTC. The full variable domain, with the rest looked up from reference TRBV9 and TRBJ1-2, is DSGVTQTPKHLITATGQRVTLRCSPRSGDLSVYWYQQSLDQGLQFLIQYYNGEERAKGNILERFSAQQFPDLHSELNLSSLELGDSALYFCASSVGGGYTFGSGTRLTVV.

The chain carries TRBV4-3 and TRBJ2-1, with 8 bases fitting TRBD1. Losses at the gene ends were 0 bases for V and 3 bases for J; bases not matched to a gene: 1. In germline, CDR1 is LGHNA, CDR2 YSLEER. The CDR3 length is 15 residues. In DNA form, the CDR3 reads TGCGCCAGCAGCCAAGATGGACAGGGCTACAATGAGCAGTTCTTC. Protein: CASSQDGQGYNEQFF.

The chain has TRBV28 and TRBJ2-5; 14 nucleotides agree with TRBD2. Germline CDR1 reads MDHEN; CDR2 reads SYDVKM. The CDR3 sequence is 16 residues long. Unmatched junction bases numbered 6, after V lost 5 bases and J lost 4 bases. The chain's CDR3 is CASSTPGLAGVETQYF. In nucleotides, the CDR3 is TGTGCCAGCAGTACTCCGGGACTAGCGGGAGTAGAGACCCAGTACTTC.

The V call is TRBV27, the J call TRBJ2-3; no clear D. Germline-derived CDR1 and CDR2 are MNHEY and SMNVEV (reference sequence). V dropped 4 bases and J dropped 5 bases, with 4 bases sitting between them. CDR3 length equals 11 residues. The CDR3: CASSSLDTQYF. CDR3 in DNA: TGTGCCAGCAGTTCATTAGATACGCAGTATTTT.